The clone carrying this T cell receptor beta chain was counted at least ten times. Its antigen is unidentified. These data come from a study of CD8 T cells in ankylosing spondylitis. Notes on the study in general: Significantly higher representation of disease-linked clones was reported for matched ankylosing spondylitis synovial fluid. Past research had described some motif variants in reactive arthritis synovial fluid and blood. As for the disease-linked clones, they showed a CD8+ phenotype and occurred at relatively low frequencies in peripheral blood.

One entry per CDR3 protein, called by TCRdb with MiXCR from the 5' RACE reads. The table includes a few hundred thousand distinct CDR3 sequences, approximately 11% detected once. The CDR3 runs to 15 residues. Germline-derived CDR1 and CDR2 are DFQATT and SNEGSKA (reference sequence). V was pared by 5 bases and J by 3 bases, with 19 bases between. The chain combines TRBV20-1 with TRBJ2-5; D is perhaps TRBD2 (5 bases). The sequence derives from a male donor with ankylosing spondylitis or in good health (not recorded which). Source material: blood, either unsorted or a sorted T cell fraction (not recorded which). The CDR3 region is CSAGGGRMGKETQYF. The CDR3 DNA is TGCAGTGCTGGAGGAGGCCGGATGGGGAAAGAGACCCAGTACTTC.